What follows describes a single T cell receptor (beta chain). Its antigen is still unknown. The source of the sample is a study of blood T cells in healthy people across ages. Trimming shortened V by 5 bases and J by 0 bases, and 10 bases separated the two germline ends. The CDR3 sequence is 14 residues long. Germline CDR1 reads MNHEY; CDR2 reads SVGEGT. Every sample gave at least 5 micrograms of total RNA when it was extracted. The use of a sample-barcoded 5' primer and a J-beta primer mix characterized a second PCR of about 7 to 12 cycles. The template-switch adaptor was a 5' adaptor with 12 random nucleotides. It tagged each cDNA molecule. TCRdb itself ran the 5' RACE reads through MiXCR, one entry per CDR3 protein. The sample has roughly 1,500,000 distinct CDR3 sequences, roughly a third seen once. Study findings and constraints: Expanded clonotype shifts may have been confounded, as the donors had an unknown CMV status. When set beside aged donors, long-lived donors presented more naive CD4+ cells and higher diversity.

The sequencing input was blood. This chain links TRBV6-2 or TRBV6-3 with TRBJ1-1, with D hard to call. This receptor was identified in a woman aged 30 to 39 in good health. The CDR3 region has the DNA TGTGCCAGCAGTAGTAGCCACATGAACACTGAAGCTTTCTTT. Translation gives CASSSSHMNTEAFF.